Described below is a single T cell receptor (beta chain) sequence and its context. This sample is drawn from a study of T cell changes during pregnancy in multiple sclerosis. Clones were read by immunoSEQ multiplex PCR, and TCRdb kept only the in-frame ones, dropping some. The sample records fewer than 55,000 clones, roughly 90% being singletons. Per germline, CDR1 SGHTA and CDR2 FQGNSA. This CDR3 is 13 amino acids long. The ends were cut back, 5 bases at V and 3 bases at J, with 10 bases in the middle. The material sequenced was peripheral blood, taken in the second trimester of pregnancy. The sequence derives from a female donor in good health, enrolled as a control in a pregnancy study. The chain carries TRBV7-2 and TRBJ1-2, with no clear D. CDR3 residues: CASSPGLDYGYTF. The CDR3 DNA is TGTGCCAGCAGCCCAGGTCTGGACTATGGCTACACCTTC.